The 21 T cell receptor beta chains in this list originate from one sample, sequenced in a study of CD8+CD57+ T cells in acquired aplastic anemia (dated by TCRdb to 2016 to 2019). The sequencer was an Illumina HiSeq 2000. TCR beta VDJ combination and CDR3 sequence profiling used genomic DNA as the template. The public reads were reanalyzed by TCRdb: fastp trimming at Q25, MiXCR alignment, in-frame beta chains only. Rows merge per CDR3 protein into single entries with the most common DNA and genes. For this sample the table gives about 210,000 distinct CDR3 sequences, of which approximately 35% were detected only once. The top ten clonotypes cover 1.1% of the sample. The sample was sorted CD4+, CD8+, or CD8+CD57+ T cells (not recorded which) from PBMCs. All receptors come from a human donor in good health, serving as a control.

This clonotype was seen at least ten times. This rearrangement joins TRBV24-1 to TRBJ2-3; D call uncertain. V lost 6 bases and J lost 2, with 8 bases in between. Germline CDR1 is KGHDR and CDR2 is SFDVKD. This CDR3 contains 13 residues. This CDR3 is CATSKEITDTQYF. CDR3 DNA sequence: TGTGCCACCAGTAAGGAGATCACAGATACGCAGTATTTT.

A single count supports this clonotype. V is TRBV2 and J is TRBJ1-4; D perhaps matches TRBD1 (6 bases). CDR1 SNHLY and CDR2 FYNNEI come from the germline V gene. Trimming pared 7 bases from V and 7 bases from J, leaving 19 bases between. The CDR3 is made up of 15 amino acids. The CDR3 DNA follows: TGTGCCAGCATTCCGTACAGGGAGTGGGGTGAAAAACTGTTTTTT. This codes for CASIPYREWGEKLFF.

The chain combines TRBV11-2 with TRBJ2-2; D call uncertain. Trimming stripped 4 bases from V and 8 bases from J, with 23 bases between. Germline V gene lookup returns CDR1 SGHAT and CDR2 FQNNGV. This CDR3 is built from 17 residues. The CDR3 sequence is CASSSFLLTYGVGELFF. The CDR3 DNA reads as TGTGCCAGCAGCTCTTTTCTCCTTACTTACGGAGTTGGGGAGCTGTTTTTT.

This clonotype was detected only a few times. Just one base apart from a much larger clone, this may be a read error. V and J are TRBV2 and TRBJ2-1; 11 bases are a match to TRBD2. CDR1 and CDR2 from the germline V gene are SNHLY and FYNNEI. The CDR3 is made up of 15 amino acids. As DNA, the CDR3 is TGTGCCAGCAGGGCCGGGACTAGCGGTTACAGTGAGCAGTTCTTC. This translates into CASRAGTSGYSEQFF.

This clonotype has just a few counts. This may be a read error, as it is one base from a much larger clone. This chain joins TRBV6-1 and TRBJ1-2, with D perhaps TRBD1 (5 bases). The germline gives CDR1 MNHNS, CDR2 SASEGT. V was clipped by 4 bases and J by 7 bases, with 10 bases between them. CDR3 size: 12 residues. CDR3 coding DNA: TGTGCCAGCAGTGGAGGGGCGGTTGGCTACACCTTC. This sequence encodes CASSGGAVGYTF.

This clonotype was seen more than once but under ten times. The chain carries TRBV12-5 and TRBJ2-1, with 7 positions matching TRBD1. Germline V gene lookup returns CDR1 LGHNT and CDR2 FRNRAP. Trimming at V came to 6 bases and at J to 4 bases, leaving 3 bases not matched to a gene. The length of the CDR3 is 13 residues. CDR3 coding DNA: TGTGCTAGTGGCCCGACAGGGTACAATGAGCAGTTCTTC. This encodes CASGPTGYNEQFF.

This clonotype showed up many times. The V and J genes are TRBV19 and TRBJ1-5; D perhaps matches TRBD1 (6 bases). The V and J ends lost 3 bases and 0 bases respectively, with 12 bases between them. This CDR3 has 16 amino acids. Germline V gives CDR1 LNHDA, CDR2 SQIVND (reference sequence). CDR3 protein: CASSIAGDHSNQPQHF. The CDR3 region has the DNA TGTGCCAGTAGTATCGCAGGGGACCATAGCAATCAGCCCCAGCATTTT. Full variable domain (remainder filled in from reference TRBV19 and TRBJ1-5): DGGITQSPKYLFRKEGQNVTLSCEQNLNHDAMYWYRQDPGQGLRLIYYSQIVNDFQKGDIAEGYSVSREKKESFPLTVTSAQKNPTAFYLCASSIAGDHSNQPQHFGDGTRLSIL.

Only a few counts were recorded for this clonotype. The chain joins TRBV11-2 to TRBJ2-7, with D tentatively TRBD1 or TRBD2 (7 bases each). Germline V gene sequence: CDR1 SGHAT, CDR2 FQNNGV. CDR3 size: 17 residues. V lost 1 base and J lost 7, with 23 bases in between. CDR3 sequence (DNA): TGTGCCAGCAGCTTAGTATTGGGAGGGGGCGCCTCGAAGGAGCAGTACTTC. Its protein product is CASSLVLGGGASKEQYF.

This clonotype came up a few times. The J gene is TRBJ1-1, the V gene TRBV18, with D possibly matching TRBD1 (5 bases). There are 14 residues in the CDR3. Germline V lookup: CDR1 KGHSH, CDR2 LQKENI. Trimming shortened V by 3 bases and J by 4 bases, and 12 bases separated the two germline ends. The CDR3 region has the DNA TGTGCCAGCTCACCTGAGAAGGGGAGCACTGAAGCTTTCTTT. It is translated as CASSPEKGSTEAFF.

The chain links TRBV29-1 to TRBJ2-3, with a weak D call TRBD1 (5 bases). The CDR3 is made up of 12 amino acids. V lost 0 bases and J 5 bases, leaving 6 bases between the germline ends. Germline V lookup: CDR1 SQVTM, CDR2 ANQGSEA. The chain's CDR3 is CSVEEGVDTQYF. The CDR3 DNA sequence: TGCAGCGTTGAAGAAGGGGTAGATACGCAGTATTTT.

The table lists this clonotype with many counts. The rearrangement joins TRBV13 to TRBJ2-7; TRBD2 matches 11 bases. Germline V gene data show CDR1 as PRHDT and CDR2 as FYEKMQ (reference sequence). J lost 3 bases, V lost 5 bases, and 12 bases had no gene match. The CDR3 contains 17 residues. CDR3 DNA sequence: TGTGCCAGCAGCGGGCCCGGGACTAGCGGACGAAACTACGAGCAGTACTTC. It is translated as CASSGPGTSGRNYEQYF.

V gene TRBV11-1 combines with J gene TRBJ2-7; 9 bases fit TRBD1. V dropped 2 bases and J dropped 4; count of bases not matched to a gene: 9. The CDR3 length is 16 residues. Germline values: CDR1 SGHAT, CDR2 FQDESV (reference sequence). CDR3: CASSLQGTGPTYEQYF. The DNA for the CDR3 is TGTGCCAGCAGCTTACAAGGGACAGGGCCAACGTACGAGCAGTACTTC.

This clonotype has only a few counts. This chain links TRBV18 with TRBJ1-3; D is unresolved. The CDR3 has 14 amino acids. V was pared by 5 bases and J by 0 bases, with 8 bases between. Looked up from germline, CDR1 is KGHSH and CDR2 is LQKENI. DNA of the CDR3: TGTGCCAGCTCAATGGGTAGCTCTGGAAACACCATATATTTT. Its translation: CASSMGSSGNTIYF. The complete variable domain, with remaining parts taken from reference TRBV18 and TRBJ1-3, reads NAGVMQNPRHLVRRRGQEARLRCSPMKGHSHVYWYRQLPEEGLKFMVYLQKENIIDESGMPKERFSAEFPKEGPSILRIQQVVRGDSAAYFCASSMGSSGNTIYFGEGSWLTVV.

In its sample, this clonotype was seen many times. The V and J genes are TRBV5-8 and TRBJ2-5; 8 bases line up with TRBD2. J was trimmed by 5 bases and V by 0 bases; bases with no gene match: 6. Germline-derived CDR1 and CDR2 are SGHTS and YDEGEE. CDR3 length: 15 residues. DNA for the CDR3: TGTGCCAGCAGCTTGGTCGGGGGGGCTTGGGAGACCCAGTACTTC. It encodes CASSLVGGAWETQYF.

This clonotype was detected many times. This chain links TRBV11-2 with TRBJ2-1; 10 bases agree with TRBD2. Looked up from germline, CDR1 is SGHAT and CDR2 is FQNNGV. CDR3 length: 19 amino acids. The J segment lost 5 bases and the V segment lost 1 base, leaving 14 bases of the junction unmatched. The CDR3 DNA reads as TGTGCCAGCAGCTTAGTAATAATACCGGGACTAGCGCAGAACAATGAGCAGTTCTTC. Protein product: CASSLVIIPGLAQNNEQFF. Full variable domain (missing parts from reference TRBV11-2 and TRBJ2-1): EAGVAQSPRYKIIEKRQSVAFWCNPISGHATLYWYQQILGQGPKLLIQFQNNGVVDDSQLPKDRFSAERLKGVDSTLKIQPAKLEDSAVYLCASSLVIIPGLAQNNEQFFGPGTRLTVL.

This clonotype was picked up one time. One junction end does not reproduce the germline sequence, and a read error may be involved. This chain links TRBV7-2 with TRBJ2-3; possibly TRBD1 for D (6 bases). This CDR3 has 15 amino acids. Per germline, CDR1 SGHTA and CDR2 FQGNSA. CDR3 sequence (DNA): TGTGCCAGCAGCCTAGGGCAGGGGTCAGCAGACACGCAGTATTTT. Translation: CASSLGQGSADTQYF.

This clonotype appeared many times. This chain joins TRBV6-5 and TRBJ2-7; D uncertain. This CDR3 has 13 amino acids. Trimming stripped 2 bases from V and 0 bases from J, with 5 bases between. The germline gives CDR1 MNHEY, CDR2 SVGAGI. CDR3 DNA: TGTGCCAGCAGTTACCTGGGCTCCTACGAGCAGTACTTC. This sequence encodes CASSYLGSYEQYF.

This clonotype was found a few times. The rearrangement links TRBV18 to TRBJ2-1, with TRBD1 matching over 7 bases. J gave up 8 bases and V 4 bases, and 5 bases lay outside the gene matches. Per germline, CDR1 KGHSH and CDR2 LQKENI. The CDR3 runs to 13 residues. CDR3 DNA: TGTGCCAGCTCACGGACAGGACGCGATGAGCAGTTCTTC. Translated: CASSRTGRDEQFF.

The J gene is TRBJ2-1, the V gene TRBV10-1, with no clear D. Germline V lookup: CDR1 WNHNN, CDR2 SYGVQD (reference sequence). V lost 2 bases to trimming and J lost 2 bases, with 13 bases between them. This CDR3 spans 16 amino acids. The CDR3 sequence: CASSEQARIAYNEQFF. The CDR3 coding sequence is TGCGCCAGCAGTGAGCAGGCTAGAATTGCCTACAATGAGCAGTTCTTC.

This clonotype was observed a single time. The chain is built from TRBV15 and TRBJ1-2, with a weak D call TRBD1 (6 bases). CDR3 length: 15 amino acids. V shed 1 base and J shed 12 bases, with 21 bases lying between them. CDR1 and CDR2 (germline): LNHNV, YYDKDF (reference sequence). This chain's CDR3 is CATSRGQEGVYGHTF. The CDR3, as DNA: TGTGCCACCAGCAGAGGACAGGAAGGAGTCTACGGCCACACCTTC.

The gene calls are TRBV6-1 and TRBJ2-2; the D is unclear. CDR3 length: 13 residues. Between the trimmed V and J ends, which lost 2 bases and 4 bases, there was a span of 5 bases. Looked up from germline, CDR1 is MNHNS and CDR2 is SASEGT. The CDR3 DNA reads TGTGCCAGCAGTGAATTCGGCACCGGGGAGCTGTTTTTT. Its translation is CASSEFGTGELFF.